The 9 T cell receptor beta chains listed next were all sequenced from one sample in a study of early T cells in non-severe SARS-CoV-2 infection. TCRdb ran MiXCR on the 5' RACE reads and lists one entry per CDR3 protein. This table holds about 69,000 distinct CDR3 sequences, under 9.5% found once. Sequenced input: whole blood. The receptors come from an adult who was a healthcare worker with PCR-confirmed SARS-CoV-2 infection or an uninfected control (not recorded which).

This clonotype was counted many times. The V and J genes are TRBV10-1 and TRBJ1-1; D is undetermined. The length of the CDR3 is 15 residues. V was clipped by 3 bases and J by 5 bases, with 16 bases between them. Germline-derived CDR1 and CDR2 are WNHNN and SYGVQD (reference sequence). The CDR3 coding sequence is TGCGCCAGCAGTGATGCCCTGGGGAGCGGGACTGAAGCTTTCTTT. Amino acids: CASSDALGSGTEAFF.

This chain joins TRBV3-1 and TRBJ1-1, with TRBD1 identical over 7 bases. The CDR3 has 14 residues. Germline assignment: CDR1 LGHDT and CDR2 YNNKEL (reference sequence). V lost 1 base and J lost 1; bases outside the gene matches: 0. This chain's CDR3 is CASSQGDRNTEAFF. The DNA of the CDR3 is TGTGCCAGCAGCCAAGGGGACAGGAACACTGAAGCTTTCTTT.

The rearrangement links TRBV7-9 to TRBJ1-1; D unclear. CDR3 length equals 14 residues. The V gene lost 1 base and the J gene lost 1 base, with 7 bases spanning the gap. Germline loops: CDR1 SEHNR, CDR2 FQNEAQ (reference sequence). DNA of the CDR3: TGTGCCAGCAGCTTAGAATTACCGAACACTGAAGCTTTCTTT. Its translation: CASSLELPNTEAFF. Full variable domain (outside the CDR3, taken from reference TRBV7-9 and TRBJ1-1): DTGVSQNPRHKITKRGQNVTFRCDPISEHNRLYWYRQTLGQGPEFLTYFQNEAQLEKSRLLSDRFSAERPKGSFSTLEIQRTEQGDSAMYLCASSLELPNTEAFFGQGTRLTVV.

This clonotype was observed many times. The chain is built from TRBV12-5 and TRBJ2-7; 7 bases map to TRBD1. The CDR3 loop spans 18 amino acids. CDR1 and CDR2 (germline): LGHNT, FRNRAP. With 0 bases clipped from V and 1 base from J, the junction kept 12 bases outside the gene matches. The chain's CDR3 is CASGLVVGPLTGSYEQYF. CDR3 coding DNA: TGTGCTAGTGGTTTGGTTGTCGGACCCCTGACAGGGTCCTACGAGCAGTACTTC.

This chain connects TRBV10-3 to TRBJ1-1; D not certain. The V end was cut by 3 bases, the J end by 0 bases, with 8 bases between. The CDR3 sequence is 14 residues long. The V gene's germline CDR1 is ENHRY and CDR2 SYGVKD. CDR3 DNA: TGTGCCATCAGTGATGCGCAGGTGAACACTGAAGCTTTCTTT. Protein sequence: CAISDAQVNTEAFF.

This clonotype was found a few times. The rearrangement uses TRBV13 and TRBJ2-1; 10 nucleotides line up with TRBD2. The CDR3 length is 13 residues. V lost 3 bases to trimming and J lost 9 bases; unmatched junction nucleotides: 2. Per the germline V gene, CDR1 is PRHDT and CDR2 is FYEKMQ (reference sequence). The CDR3 nucleotides are TGTGCCAGCAGCTTTCGGACTAGCGGTGAGCAGTTCTTC. As protein: CASSFRTSGEQFF.

This clonotype was seen repeatedly, ten times or more. This chain connects TRBV29-1 to TRBJ2-1, with 7 bases lining up with TRBD2. V was pared by 7 bases and J by 6 bases, with 6 bases of the junction left unmatched. The germline gives CDR1 SQVTM, CDR2 ANQGSEA. The CDR3 extends over 12 amino acids. CDR3 nucleotide sequence: TGCAGCGAAAGGGAGGGACCCAATGAGCAGTTCTTC. This codes for CSEREGPNEQFF.

This clonotype was counted at least ten times. The rearrangement uses TRBV6-2 or TRBV6-3 and TRBJ1-1; no reliable D call. This CDR3 spans 14 amino acids. The V gene lost 6 bases and the J gene lost 6 bases, with 17 bases spanning the gap. Germline loops: CDR1 MNHEY, CDR2 SVGEGT. The CDR3 sequence is CASSPLTSVPEAFF. The CDR3 coding sequence is TGTGCCAGCAGCCCTTTGACATCGGTCCCTGAAGCTTTCTTT.

This clonotype was picked up a small number of times. The chain is built from TRBV14 and TRBJ2-7; D is unresolved. V was clipped by 2 bases and J by 7 bases, with 24 bases between them. The CDR3 extends over 17 amino acids. Germline V gene sequence: CDR1 SGHDN, CDR2 FVKESK. The CDR3 spells CASSQLFPPGRLGEQYF. The CDR3 nucleotides are TGTGCCAGCAGCCAACTTTTCCCCCCGGGTCGCCTGGGGGAGCAGTACTTC.